The T cell receptor beta chain under discussion was sequenced for a study of blood T cell repertoires in COVID-19. Study as a whole: From T cells, B-cell-depleted T cells, or PBMCs came the material, which was cDNA or gDNA.

Participants came from some 23 US areas, aged roughly 18 to 95 years. Clones were read by immunoSEQ multiplex PCR, and TCRdb kept only the in-frame ones, dropping some. Among more than 250,000 clones listed, 92% were seen once. The trim removed 1 base at V and 4 bases at J, leaving 6 bases unmatched. Per germline, CDR1 LNHDA and CDR2 SQIVND (reference sequence). The CDR3 spans 16 residues. The chain recombines TRBV19 with TRBJ2-3; 9 positions match TRBD2. Sample: PBMCs or T cells enriched from blood (not recorded which). This sequence was found in a woman aged 25 to 39 who had recovered from COVID-19. The chain's CDR3 is CASSIVGGGAADTQYF. The CDR3 bases are TGTGCCAGTAGTATAGTAGGCGGGGGGGCTGCAGATACGCAGTATTTT.